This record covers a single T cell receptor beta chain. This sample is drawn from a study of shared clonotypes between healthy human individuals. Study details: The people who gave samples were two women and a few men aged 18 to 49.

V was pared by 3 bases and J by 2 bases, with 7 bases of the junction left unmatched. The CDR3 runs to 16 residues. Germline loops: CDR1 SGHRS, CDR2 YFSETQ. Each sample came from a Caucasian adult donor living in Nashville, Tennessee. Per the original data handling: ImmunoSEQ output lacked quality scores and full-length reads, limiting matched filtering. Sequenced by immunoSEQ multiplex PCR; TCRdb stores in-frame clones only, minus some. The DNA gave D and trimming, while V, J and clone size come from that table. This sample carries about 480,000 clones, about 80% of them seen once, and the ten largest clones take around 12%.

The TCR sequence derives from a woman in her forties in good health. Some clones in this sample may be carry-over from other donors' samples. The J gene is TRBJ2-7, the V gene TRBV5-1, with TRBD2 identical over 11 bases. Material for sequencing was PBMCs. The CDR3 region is CASSWSGTSGTYEQYF. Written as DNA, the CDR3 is TGCGCCAGCAGCTGGTCCGGGACTAGCGGAACCTACGAGCAGTACTTC.